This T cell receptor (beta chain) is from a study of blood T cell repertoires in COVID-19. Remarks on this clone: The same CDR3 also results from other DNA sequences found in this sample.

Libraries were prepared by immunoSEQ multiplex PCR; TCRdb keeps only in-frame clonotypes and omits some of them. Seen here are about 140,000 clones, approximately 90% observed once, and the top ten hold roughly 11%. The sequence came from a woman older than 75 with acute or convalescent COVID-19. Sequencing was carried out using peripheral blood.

The CDR3 protein is CASSLGTGGEKLFF. In DNA, the CDR3 is TGCGCCAGCAGCTTGGGGACAGGGGGAGAAAAACTGTTTTTT. V and J are TRBV5-1 and TRBJ1-4; TRBD1 matches at 10 bases. Germline CDR1 is SGHRS and CDR2 is YFSETQ. Trimming cost V 0 bases and J 8 bases; bases outside gene matches: 1. This CDR3 is built from 14 residues.